This is a list of T cell receptor beta chains from one sample in a study of PD-1 blockade in classical Hodgkin lymphoma. Clones were sequenced by immunoSEQ multiplex PCR, and TCRdb holds only the in-frame ones, with some missing. The sample lists over 20,000 clones, roughly 84% occurring once. The specimen was CD4+ T cells from blood, collected at baseline. The receptors shown here come from a human donor with classical Hodgkin lymphoma. The CDR3 runs from the conserved cysteine through the conserved F or W. The D gene is left open where the match is weak. The size field is filled for only some rows; it gives once, few, many or a size class.

v_call	clone_size	d_call	j_call	cdr3_nt	cdr3_aa
TRBV7-3	-	-	TRBJ1-2	TGTGCCAGCAGCTTTGGTACGAAAGGGGAGGGCTATGGCTACACCTTC	CASSFGTKGEGYGYTF
TRBV7-9	-	-	TRBJ1-1	TGTGCCAGCAGCTTAGGGAGCGGAGGTGAAGCTTTCTTT	CASSLGSGGEAFF
TRBV2	few	-	TRBJ1-5	TGTGCCAGCAGACTAGGACAGCCCCAGCATTTT	CASRLGQPQHF
TRBV14	once	-	TRBJ1-4	TGTGCCAGCAGCGCAAAGTTGGGGGCGCGTGATGAAAAACTGTTTTTT	CASSAKLGARDEKLFF
TRBV18	-	-	TRBJ2-7	TGTGCCAGCTCACTTGCGATCGGGACAATAAACTACGAGCAGTACTTC	CASSLAIGTINYEQYF
TRBV5-1	-	-	TRBJ2-2	TGCGCCAGCAGCTTGTCGACCACGAACACCGGGGAGCTGTTTTTT	CASSLSTTNTGELFF
TRBV9	-	-	TRBJ2-1	TGTGCCAGCAGCGTAGTAGGGGTCGGGAATGAGCAGTTCTTC	CASSVVGVGNEQFF
TRBV29-1	-	-	TRBJ1-5	TGCAGCGTTTGGCCAGGGCGTGATCAGCCCCAGCATTTT	CSVWPGRDQPQHF
TRBV7-9	-	-	TRBJ2-5	TGTGCCAGCAGCTTAGGTCCGGGGGTGACCCAGTACTTC	CASSLGPGVTQYF
TRBV4-2	-	-	TRBJ1-2	TGTGCCAGCAGCCAGGAAGACAGGGGCTACACCTTC	CASSQEDRGYTF
TRBV6-6	once	-	TRBJ1-1	TGTGCCAGCAGTTATGAGGCCACTGAAGCTTTCTTT	CASSYEATEAFF
TRBV7-6	-	-	TRBJ2-1	TGTGCCAGCAGCTTAGTCGGCAGGGGACACAATGAGCAGTTCTTC	CASSLVGRGHNEQFF